These 25 T cell receptor beta chains were all obtained from the same sample, sequenced in a study of T cell responses to AZD1222 COVID-19 vaccine. TCRdb's copy holds only in-frame clones and misses some; the assay was immunoSEQ multiplex PCR. This table has around 160,000 clones, about 90% appearing once. The source material was peripheral blood, sampled 28 days after the second AZD1222 dose. These receptor sequences come from an adult who received the AZD1222 COVID-19 vaccine.

This clone was seen only once. This sequence joins TRBV19 and TRBJ1-5; weak D call: TRBD1 (5 bases). CDR1 and CDR2 (germline): LNHDA, SQIVND (reference sequence). V gave up 5 bases and J gave up 3 bases, with 11 bases separating them. This CDR3 comprises 14 residues. This chain's CDR3 is CASSWKGTNQPQHF. For the CDR3, the DNA is TGTGCCAGTAGTTGGAAAGGGACCAATCAGCCCCAGCATTTT.

This CDR3 is CASSWDRGRSSYNSPLHF. The DNA of the CDR3 is TGTGCCAGCAGCTGGGACAGGGGGCGGAGCTCCTATAATTCACCCCTCCACTTT. The J gene is TRBJ1-6, the V gene TRBV12-1; TRBD1 was called by the table and not checked on the DNA. TRBV12-1 has pseudogene status. The length of the CDR3 is 18 residues.

CDR3: CASSFSGSTDTQYF. Written as DNA, the CDR3 is TGTGCCAGCAGCTTCAGCGGTAGCACAGATACGCAGTATTTT. The chain recombines TRBV5-5 with TRBJ2-3; D might be TRBD2 (5 bases). Germline V gene sequence: CDR1 SGHKS, CDR2 YYEKEE (reference sequence). CDR3 length: 14 amino acids. V was cut by 2 bases and J by 0 bases, with 7 bases left in between.

The J gene is TRBJ2-7, the V gene TRBV2; 10 positions agree with TRBD1. The V gene's germline CDR1 is SNHLY and CDR2 FYNNEI. The length of the CDR3 is 14 residues. Trimming at V came to 4 bases and at J to 3 bases, leaving 3 bases not matched to a gene. The CDR3: CASSVGTGDYEQYF. CDR3 bases: TGTGCCAGCAGTGTCGGGACAGGGGACTACGAGCAGTACTTC.

V gene TRBV6-6 combines with J gene TRBJ2-7; D possibly corresponds to TRBD2 (5 bases). CDR3 length: 10 residues. V dropped 6 bases and J dropped 6 bases, with 6 bases sitting between them. Germline CDR1 MNHNY, CDR2 SVGAGI (reference sequence). CDR3 region: CASSGVEQYF. In DNA, the CDR3 is TGTGCCAGCAGCGGGGTCGAGCAGTACTTC.

The chain recombines TRBV9 with TRBJ1-2; D ambiguous. CDR1 and CDR2 (germline): SGDLS, YYNGEE. V was pared by 3 bases and J by 6 bases, with 9 bases between. The CDR3 contains 12 residues. CDR3 protein: CASSGRPHGYTF. The CDR3 bases are TGTGCCAGCAGCGGTCGACCGCATGGCTACACCTTC.

Notes on this clone: This sample also contains other DNA sequences that code for the same CDR3. The gene calls are TRBV7-9 and TRBJ1-1, with a tentative D call TRBD1 (5 bases). Deletions cut 5 bases from V and 4 bases from J, with 14 bases between. Germline CDR1 reads SEHNR; CDR2 reads FQNEAQ (reference sequence). The CDR3 is 14 amino acids. The CDR3 DNA reads as TGTGCCAGCAGCGGGCAAGGGGCTCGCACTGAAGCTTTCTTT. Residues: CASSGQGARTEAFF.

The chain joins TRBV21-1 to TRBJ1-1. TRBV21-1 is a pseudogene locus. The CDR3 has 18 amino acids. The CDR3: CASSTFDILEVGNTEAFF. As DNA, the CDR3 is TGTGCCAGCAGCACCTTTGACATTTTAGAGGTAGGGAACACTGAAGCTTTCTTT.

This rearrangement joins TRBV7-2 to TRBJ1-1, with D tentatively TRBD1 (6 bases). This CDR3 comprises 14 residues. Trimming shortened V by 2 bases and J by 7 bases, and 14 bases separated the two germline ends. Per germline, CDR1 SGHTA and CDR2 FQGNSA. CDR3 protein: CASSLNRGLGEAFF. The CDR3, as DNA: TGTGCCAGCAGCTTAAATCGGGGGCTGGGTGAAGCTTTCTTT.

V is TRBV2 and J is TRBJ1-5, with TRBD1 identical over 7 bases. With V trimmed by 7 bases and J by 4 bases, 7 bases remained unmatched. CDR1 SNHLY and CDR2 FYNNEI come from the germline V gene. The CDR3 is made up of 14 amino acids. The CDR3 DNA reads TGTGCCAGCAATTCCGGGACAGAGAATCAGCCCCAGCATTTT. This codes for CASNSGTENQPQHF. The whole variable domain, filled in from reference TRBV2 and TRBJ1-5, reads EPEVTQTPSHQVTQMGQEVILRCVPISNHLYFYWYRQILGQKVEFLVSFYNNEISEKSEIFDDQFSVERPDGSNFTLKIRSTKLEDSAMYFCASNSGTENQPQHFGDGTRLSIL.

This clone was seen a few times. The chain uses TRBV7-9 and TRBJ2-2; D remains ambiguous. The CDR3 length is 13 residues. Trimming cost V 5 bases and J 13 bases, with 17 bases left between them. Germline V gene sequence: CDR1 SEHNR, CDR2 FQNEAQ (reference sequence). CDR3 loop: CASSPTQRGGLFF. The DNA of the CDR3 is TGTGCCAGCAGCCCCACGCAGCGTGGTGGGCTGTTTTTT.

The chain joins TRBV6-1 to TRBJ1-6, with D perhaps TRBD1 (5 bases). V was pared by 2 bases and J by 6 bases, with 14 bases between. Germline V gene lookup returns CDR1 MNHNS and CDR2 SASEGT. The CDR3 consists of 16 residues. The DNA of the CDR3 is TGTGCCAGCAGTGAAATTCTGGGCAGGGTTAATTCACCCCTCCACTTT. Residues: CASSEILGRVNSPLHF.

The rearrangement joins TRBV3-1 (or the pseudogene TRBV3-2) to TRBJ2-3; the D gene is possibly TRBD2 (6 bases). There are 15 residues in the CDR3. CDR1 is LGHDT and CDR2 is YNNKEL in the germline V gene (reference sequence). V lost 1 base, J lost 2 bases, and 10 bases lay in between. This CDR3 reads CASSQGRGYTDTQYF. The CDR3 bases are TGTGCCAGCAGCCAAGGCCGGGGGTACACAGATACGCAGTATTTT.

This chain connects TRBV19 to TRBJ1-2; maybe TRBD1 (6 bases). The V gene's germline CDR1 is LNHDA and CDR2 SQIVND (reference sequence). The V end lost 4 bases, the J end lost 8 bases, and 17 bases lay between the germline ends. The CDR3 contains 14 residues. The CDR3 bases are TGTGCCAGTAGTACCGAAACAGGGCCCTGGGGCTACACCTTC. Protein: CASSTETGPWGYTF. Full variable domain (outside the CDR3, taken from reference TRBV19 and TRBJ1-2): DGGITQSPKYLFRKEGQNVTLSCEQNLNHDAMYWYRQDPGQGLRLIYYSQIVNDFQKGDIAEGYSVSREKKESFPLTVTSAQKNPTAFYLCASSTETGPWGYTFGSGTRLTVV.

This chain joins TRBV12-5 and TRBJ1-5; possible D gene TRBD1, 5 bases. The V gene lost 5 bases and the J gene lost 6 bases, with 14 bases spanning the gap. The CDR3 length is 14 residues. Germline V gene data show CDR1 as LGHNT and CDR2 as FRNRAP. DNA of the CDR3: TGTGCTAGTGGTCCCCTAGGGGAAGGTCAGCCCCAGCATTTT. The encoded protein is CASGPLGEGQPQHF.

The chain has TRBV2 and TRBJ1-1, with 8 bases fitting TRBD1. From germline, CDR1 is SNHLY and CDR2 FYNNEI. This CDR3 is 14 amino acids long. Trimming cost V 9 bases and J 3 bases; bases outside gene matches: 9. The CDR3 is CASRQGRLDTEAFF. Here the CDR3 DNA reads TGTGCCAGTAGACAGGGGAGGTTGGACACTGAAGCTTTCTTT.

The chain combines TRBV5-1 with TRBJ2-1, with 7 nucleotides matching TRBD1. From germline, CDR1 is SGHRS and CDR2 YFSETQ. Unmatched junction bases numbered 6, after V lost 4 bases and J lost 5 bases. The CDR3 is 14 residues long. The CDR3 loop reads CASSLGDSHNEQFF. The CDR3 region has the DNA TGCGCCAGCAGCCTCGGGGACAGCCACAATGAGCAGTTCTTC.

This rearrangement joins TRBV6-2 or TRBV6-3 to TRBJ1-2; TRBD1 matches 9 bases. Trimming took 5 bases from V and 2 from J; bases not matched to a gene: 6. Germline CDR1 MNHEY, CDR2 SVGEGT. CDR3 length: 15 residues. CDR3 DNA sequence: TGTGCCAGCAGTCAACAGGGGGCAGGGAACTATGGCTACACCTTC. Protein product: CASSQQGAGNYGYTF.

The chain couples TRBV6-5 to TRBJ2-2; 10 positions agree with TRBD1. The CDR3 contains 15 residues. Germline lookup yields CDR1 MNHEY and CDR2 SVGAGI. The V segment lost 5 bases and the J segment 5 bases; nucleotides outside the gene matches: 5. CDR3 DNA sequence: TGTGCCAGCAGTCGGACAGGGGGGGCGACCGGGGAGCTGTTTTTT. It translates to CASSRTGGATGELFF.

Concerning this clone itself: The same CDR3 arises from other DNA sequences in this sample as well. The chain has TRBV11-2 and TRBJ2-5; no reliable D call. Trimming pared 1 base from V and 5 bases from J, leaving 5 bases between. There are 12 residues in the CDR3. Germline CDR1 is SGHAT and CDR2 is FQNNGV. CDR3 in DNA: TGTGCCAGCAGCTTAGCGAAGGAGACCCAGTACTTC. It encodes CASSLAKETQYF.

The chain is built from TRBV27 and TRBJ2-6; 16 nucleotides match TRBD2. V dropped 5 bases and J dropped 1; count of bases not matched to a gene: 8. The CDR3 totals 20 residues. Germline CDR1 MNHEY, CDR2 SMNVEV (reference sequence). The chain's CDR3 is CASSPLGTSGGASGANVLTF. Here the CDR3 DNA reads TGTGCCAGCAGTCCCCTCGGGACTAGCGGGGGGGCTTCTGGGGCCAACGTCCTGACTTTC.

Only one count was recorded for this clone. This rearrangement joins TRBV19 to TRBJ2-3; perhaps TRBD2 as D (6 bases). Trimming removed 1 base at V and 7 bases at J, with 6 bases between. There are 12 residues in the CDR3. The V gene's germline CDR1 is LNHDA and CDR2 SQIVND (reference sequence). The CDR3 DNA reads TGTGCCAGTAGTATAGGGACTAATACGCAGTATTTT. Residues: CASSIGTNTQYF. Complete variable domain (other parts from reference TRBV19 and TRBJ2-3): DGGITQSPKYLFRKEGQNVTLSCEQNLNHDAMYWYRQDPGQGLRLIYYSQIVNDFQKGDIAEGYSVSREKKESFPLTVTSAQKNPTAFYLCASSIGTNTQYFGPGTRLTVL.

This clone was seen just once. Distinct nucleotide sequences in the sample also encode this CDR3. The chain combines TRBV5-1 with TRBJ2-7, with D unresolved. The V end lost 0 bases, the J end lost 0 bases, and 7 bases lay between the germline ends. The germline V gene encodes CDR1 SGHRS and CDR2 YFSETQ. The CDR3 consists of 14 residues. Here the CDR3 reads CASSLGDSSYEQYF. The CDR3 coding sequence is TGCGCCAGCAGCTTGGGAGATAGCTCCTACGAGCAGTACTTC. The whole variable domain, remainder taken from reference TRBV5-1 and TRBJ2-7, is KAGVTQTPRYLIKTRGQQVTLSCSPISGHRSVSWYQQTPGQGLQFLFEYFSETQRNKGNFPGRFSGRQFSNSRSEMNVSTLELGDSALYLCASSLGDSSYEQYFGPGTRLTVT.

As regards this clone: The identical CDR3 is also encoded by other nucleotide sequences in the sample. J is TRBJ1-1 and V is TRBV5-1, with D hard to call. The ends were cut back, 0 bases at V and 1 base at J, with 4 bases in the middle. CDR3 length: 13 amino acids. CDR1 SGHRS and CDR2 YFSETQ come from the germline V gene. The CDR3 coding sequence is TGCGCCAGCAGCTTGGGGGCGAACACTGAAGCTTTCTTT. Translation gives CASSLGANTEAFF.

The rearrangement joins TRBV2 to TRBJ2-1, with D possibly being TRBD1 (6 bases). There are 14 residues in the CDR3. Per germline, CDR1 SNHLY and CDR2 FYNNEI. Trimming cost V 7 bases and J 7 bases, with 17 bases left between them. This CDR3 reads CASTRDQGLNEQFF. In nucleotides, the CDR3 is TGTGCCAGCACCAGAGACCAGGGGCTAAATGAGCAGTTCTTC.